Shown below are 4 T cell receptor beta chains from a single sample sequenced in a study of blood T cells in healthy people across ages. With a J-beta primer mix and a sample-barcoded 5' primer, a second PCR ran about 7 to 12 cycles. Each CDR3 protein gets one entry after TCRdb re-called the 5' RACE reads with MiXCR. The sample consists of about 1 million distinct CDR3 sequences, around 25% of them appearing once. Another study also made use of these data, one on T cells of mothers and their children.

The source material was blood. The receptors stem from a girl aged 2-10 years in good health.

The rearrangement joins TRBV12-5 to TRBJ2-7; 7 nucleotides match TRBD1. The V gene end was trimmed by 9 bases and the J gene end by 0 bases; junction bases not matched to a gene: 17. Per germline, CDR1 LGHNT and CDR2 FRNRAP. The CDR3 is made up of 17 amino acids. CDR3 sequence: CASLWDRLIQSSYEQYF. In DNA form, the CDR3 reads TGTGCTAGCCTCTGGGACAGACTAATACAGAGCTCCTACGAGCAGTACTTC.

This chain joins TRBV11-2 and TRBJ1-1, with TRBD1 as a possible D gene (6 bases). CDR1 is SGHAT, CDR2 FQNNGV, per germline. The germline V and J ends were trimmed by 4 bases and 6 bases, with 21 bases remaining between them. The CDR3 extends over 16 amino acids. The CDR3 nucleotides read TGTGCCAGCAGCTCCAGGGGCCTGGGGGGGTACGCTGAAGCTTTCTTT. As protein: CASSSRGLGGYAEAFF.

This clonotype was counted a few times. The chain has TRBV20-1 and TRBJ1-1; perhaps TRBD1 as D (6 bases). V was cut by 1 base and J by 2 bases, with 23 bases left in between. CDR1 DFQATT and CDR2 SNEGSKA come from the germline V gene (reference sequence). The CDR3 consists of 18 residues. CDR3: CSARGRGPGRRGNTEAFF. The CDR3 DNA follows: TGCAGTGCTAGAGGCCGGGGGCCGGGACGGAGGGGTAACACTGAAGCTTTCTTT.

J is TRBJ2-1 and V is TRBV7-3; 10 bases are a match to TRBD1. The DNA end is a closer match to TRBJ2-7, so the J assignment may be wrong. Germline CDR1 is SGHTA and CDR2 is FQGTGA. There are 15 residues in the CDR3. The CDR3 DNA sequence: TGTGCCAGCAGCTTAGGGACAGGGGTATCGGACGAGCAGTACTTC. Translated: CASSLGTGVSDEQYF.